This is a list of T cell receptor beta chains from one sample in a study of T cell changes during pregnancy in multiple sclerosis. The repertoire was sequenced with immunoSEQ multiplex PCR; TCRdb's copy has only in-frame clones and lacks some. The sample holds fewer than 50,000 clones, 85% to 95% seen once. The source material was CD8+ T cells from peripheral blood mononuclear cells, sampled before pregnancy. The receptors stem from a female donor with multiple sclerosis, enrolled in a pregnancy study. Each CDR3 is given with its conserved first and last residue. Fields, in order: V gene, D gene, clone size, J gene, CDR3 DNA, CDR3 protein. A D gene is named only where the DNA matches it firmly. For some rows the clone size is stated as once, few or many, or as a class when expanded; others skip it.

v_call: TRBV6-6; d_call: TRBD1; clone_size: NA; j_call: TRBJ2-1; cdr3_nt: TGTGCCAGCAGTTACTCTAGGACAGGGACAAACAATGAGCAGTTCTTC; cdr3_aa: CASSYSRTGTNNEQFF
v_call: TRBV6-1; d_call: NA; clone_size: NA; j_call: TRBJ2-7; cdr3_nt: TGTGCCAGCAGGGCGGTGATTACAGGGCTCCACGAGCAGTACTTC; cdr3_aa: CASRAVITGLHEQYF
v_call: TRBV10-2; d_call: NA; clone_size: NA; j_call: TRBJ2-1; cdr3_nt: TGCGCCAGTCAAGACAGTGCTAGACAGTTCTTC; cdr3_aa: CASQDSARQFF
v_call: TRBV11-1; d_call: NA; clone_size: NA; j_call: TRBJ1-1; cdr3_nt: TGTGCCAGCAGCTTAGCAGCCGGGAGGCAGTCCCCCATGAACACTGAAGCTTTCTTT; cdr3_aa: CASSLAAGRQSPMNTEAFF
v_call: TRBV5-4; d_call: TRBD1; clone_size: NA; j_call: TRBJ1-2; cdr3_nt: TGTGCCAGCAGCTTGGCCGGGGGGACAGGGGTCAACTATGGCTACACCTTC; cdr3_aa: CASSLAGGTGVNYGYTF
v_call: TRBV19; d_call: NA; clone_size: NA; j_call: TRBJ2-1; cdr3_nt: TGTGCCAGTAGTATAGGGAGGAAGCAGTTCTTC; cdr3_aa: CASSIGRKQFF
v_call: TRBV2; d_call: TRBD1; clone_size: NA; j_call: TRBJ2-7; cdr3_nt: TGTGCCAGCAGGGGGGACAGGGTGGACGAGCAGTACTTC; cdr3_aa: CASRGDRVDEQYF
v_call: TRBV27; d_call: NA; clone_size: NA; j_call: TRBJ2-1; cdr3_nt: TGTGCCAGCAGTCCCTGGACTGGCCCCGATGAGCAGTTCTTC; cdr3_aa: CASSPWTGPDEQFF
v_call: TRBV27; d_call: NA; clone_size: NA; j_call: TRBJ1-5; cdr3_nt: TGTGCCAGCAGTTTGGGGGGGGAGGGTCAGCCCCAGCATTTT; cdr3_aa: CASSLGGEGQPQHF
v_call: TRBV11-2; d_call: TRBD2; clone_size: NA; j_call: TRBJ2-7; cdr3_nt: TGTGCCAGCAGCCGAGTGGGACTAGACACCCACGAGCAGTACTTC; cdr3_aa: CASSRVGLDTHEQYF
v_call: TRBV15; d_call: NA; clone_size: once; j_call: TRBJ1-1; cdr3_nt: TGTGCCACCAGCTGGCGGGTGGACACTGAAGCTTTCTTT; cdr3_aa: CATSWRVDTEAFF
v_call: TRBV29-1; d_call: NA; clone_size: NA; j_call: TRBJ2-1; cdr3_nt: TGCAGCGTTGAGGGGGACACCTCCTCCTACAATGAGCAGTTCTTC; cdr3_aa: CSVEGDTSSYNEQFF
v_call: TRBV10-2; d_call: NA; clone_size: NA; j_call: TRBJ2-1; cdr3_nt: TGCGCCAGCAGAGACGCGGGGGCCAATGAGCAGTTCTTC; cdr3_aa: CASRDAGANEQFF
v_call: TRBV27; d_call: TRBD1; clone_size: NA; j_call: TRBJ1-1; cdr3_nt: TGTGCCAGCAGTTACTCAAACAGACAGGGTATAACTGAAGCTTTCTTT; cdr3_aa: CASSYSNRQGITEAFF
v_call: TRBV7-9; d_call: TRBD2; clone_size: NA; j_call: TRBJ2-1; cdr3_nt: TGTGCCAGCAGCTTATCGGAGCGGGAGCTCGACAATGAGCAGTTCTTC; cdr3_aa: CASSLSERELDNEQFF
v_call: TRBV7-9; d_call: NA; clone_size: NA; j_call: TRBJ2-7; cdr3_nt: TGTGCCAGCAGCTTAGGTGGGGGGGAGCAGTACTTC; cdr3_aa: CASSLGGGEQYF